This entry is about one T cell receptor beta chain. Per the study methods: Reference gene primers were amplified, and this amplification served to estimate nucleated cell counts. The protocol was immunoSEQ multiplex PCR, while the TCRdb copy is restricted to in-frame clones and leaves out a portion. The V and J calls and the clone size are those of that table, but D and trimming were determined from the DNA. The sample consists of about 53,000 clones, around nine tenths of them appearing once. Germline CDR1 reads LNHDA; CDR2 reads SQIVND (reference sequence). V lost 3 bases, J lost 0 bases, and 14 bases lay in between. This CDR3 contains 17 residues. The sample belongs to a study of blood T cell repertoires in COVID-19. Background on the study: Researchers got acute and convalescent COVID-19 samples from the United States, Italy and Spain. T cells, B-cell-depleted T cells, or PBMCs provided the cDNA or gDNA that served as material.

Sequencing was carried out using peripheral blood. The origin of this receptor is a man aged 45-65 years with acute or convalescent COVID-19. J is TRBJ2-2 and V is TRBV19; D possibly corresponds to TRBD2 (5 bases). The CDR3, as DNA: TGTGCCAGTAGTATTTCTCTGGGAGCGGCGAACACCGGGGAGCTGTTTTTT. It yields the protein CASSISLGAANTGELFF.